This T cell receptor (beta chain) originates from a study of blood T cell repertoires in COVID-19. Whole-study context: Both acute and convalescent COVID-19 samples were obtained from the United States, Italy and Spain. The cDNA or gDNA used as material had been derived from T cells, B-cell-depleted T cells, or PBMCs.

Authors' methods: Amplification from reference gene primers served as the basis for estimated nucleated cell counts. Sequenced by immunoSEQ multiplex PCR; TCRdb stores in-frame clones only, minus some. D and trimming come from the DNA, and the V and J calls and clone size come from that table. The sample holds 35,000 to 50,000 clones, 80% to 95% seen once. J gave up 0 bases and V 0 bases, and 7 bases lay outside the gene matches. The CDR3 sequence is 17 residues long. CDR1 and CDR2 from the germline V gene are SGHRS and YFSETQ. The J gene is TRBJ2-7, the V gene TRBV5-1; 9 bases fit TRBD1. Sequencing was performed on peripheral blood. This TCR derives from a man in his fifties or sixties with active COVID-19. The CDR3 region is CASSLDSMTGGSYEQYF. The DNA of the CDR3 is TGCGCCAGCAGCTTGGACTCTATGACAGGGGGCTCCTACGAGCAGTACTTC.